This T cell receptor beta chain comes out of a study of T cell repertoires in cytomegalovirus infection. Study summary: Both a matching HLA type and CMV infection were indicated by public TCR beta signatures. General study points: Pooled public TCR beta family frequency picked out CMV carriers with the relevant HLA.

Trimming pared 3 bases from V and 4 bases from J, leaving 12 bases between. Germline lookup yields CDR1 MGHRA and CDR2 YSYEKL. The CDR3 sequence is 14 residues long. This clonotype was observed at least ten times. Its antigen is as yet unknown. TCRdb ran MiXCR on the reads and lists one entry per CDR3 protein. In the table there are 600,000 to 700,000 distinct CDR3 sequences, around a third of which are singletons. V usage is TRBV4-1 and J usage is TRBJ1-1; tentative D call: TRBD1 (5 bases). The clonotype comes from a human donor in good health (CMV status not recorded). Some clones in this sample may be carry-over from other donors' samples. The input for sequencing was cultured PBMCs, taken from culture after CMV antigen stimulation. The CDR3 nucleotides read TGCGCCAGCAGCCACATAGACGGGGGCACTGAAGCTTTCTTT. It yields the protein CASSHIDGGTEAFF.